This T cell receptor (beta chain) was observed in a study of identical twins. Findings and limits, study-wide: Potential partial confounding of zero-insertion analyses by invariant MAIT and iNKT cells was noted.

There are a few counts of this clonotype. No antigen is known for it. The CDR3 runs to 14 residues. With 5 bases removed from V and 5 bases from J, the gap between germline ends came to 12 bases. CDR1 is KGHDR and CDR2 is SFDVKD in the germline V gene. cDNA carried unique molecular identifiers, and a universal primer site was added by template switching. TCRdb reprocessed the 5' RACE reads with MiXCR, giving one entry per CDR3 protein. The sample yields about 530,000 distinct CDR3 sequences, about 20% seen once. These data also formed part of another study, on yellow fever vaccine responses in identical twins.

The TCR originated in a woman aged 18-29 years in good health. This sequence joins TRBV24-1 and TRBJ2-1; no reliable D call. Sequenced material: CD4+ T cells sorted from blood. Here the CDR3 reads CATSGGSKHNEQFF. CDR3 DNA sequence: TGTGCCACCAGTGGTGGTAGTAAACACAATGAGCAGTTCTTC.